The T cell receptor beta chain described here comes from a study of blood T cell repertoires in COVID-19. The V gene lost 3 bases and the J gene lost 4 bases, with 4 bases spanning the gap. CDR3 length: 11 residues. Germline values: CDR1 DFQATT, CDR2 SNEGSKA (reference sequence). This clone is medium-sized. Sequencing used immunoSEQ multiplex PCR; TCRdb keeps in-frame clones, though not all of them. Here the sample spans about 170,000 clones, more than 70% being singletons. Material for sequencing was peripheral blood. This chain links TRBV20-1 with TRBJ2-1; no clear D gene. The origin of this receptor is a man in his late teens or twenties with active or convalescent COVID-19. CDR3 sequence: CSASRYNEQFF. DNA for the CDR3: TGCAGTGCTAGTCGTTACAATGAGCAGTTCTTC.